Listed below are T cell receptor beta chains from one sample, sequenced in a study of vaccination and CD4 T cells after COVID-19. TCRdb processed the PCR reads anew with MiXCR; each CDR3 protein has one entry. The table has more than 9,500 distinct CDR3 sequences, over 30% seen once. These receptors have no known antigen. Sequenced material: cultured CD4+ T cells from blood. All receptors derive from a human donor with COVID-19. The CDR3 runs from the conserved cysteine through the conserved F or W. The order of the fields is CDR3 length, clone size, J gene, V gene, D gene, CDR3 protein, CDR3 DNA. A D gene is named only where the DNA matches it firmly. Only some rows state a clone size, as once, few, many or a class for expanded clones.

14	-	TRBJ2-7	TRBV7-2	TRBD1	CASSYTTGNDEQYF	TGTGCCAGCAGTTATACGACAGGGAATGACGAGCAGTACTTC
18	few	TRBJ2-7	TRBV6-1	TRBD2	CASSIQTSGGPTSYEQYF	TGTGCCAGCAGTATCCAGACTAGCGGGGGCCCTACTTCCTACGAGCAGTACTTC
13	-	TRBJ1-2	TRBV2	TRBD1	CASSADRDYGYTF	TGTGCCAGCAGCGCAGACAGGGACTATGGCTACACCTTC
16	medium-sized	TRBJ2-5	TRBV7-8	TRBD2	CASSQTERGGRETQYF	TGTGCCAGCAGCCAAACCGAGCGGGGAGGTCGGGAGACCCAGTACTTC
13	-	TRBJ2-3	TRBV28	-	CASSRTVRDTQYF	TGTGCCAGCAGCAGGACCGTTCGGGATACGCAGTATTTT
16	few	TRBJ1-5	TRBV10-3	-	CAISTGPGGSNQPQHF	TGTGCCATCAGTACAGGGCCCGGGGGAAGCAATCAGCCCCAGCATTTT
14	-	TRBJ1-5	TRBV19	-	CASQRRGSNQPQHF	TGTGCCAGTCAAAGACGGGGGAGCAATCAGCCCCAGCATTTT
17	few	TRBJ2-7	TRBV11-2	-	CASSLDGEDRLWYEQYF	TGTGCCAGCAGCTTAGATGGCGAGGACAGACTGTGGTACGAGCAGTACTTC
15	-	TRBJ2-1	TRBV6-2/TRBV6-3	TRBD1	CASRGGGQGVNEQFF	TGTGCCAGCAGAGGGGGGGGACAGGGGGTCAATGAGCAGTTCTTC
14	-	TRBJ2-1	TRBV7-9	-	CASIEGVSENEQFF	TGTGCCAGCATCGAGGGGGTTTCGGAGAATGAGCAGTTCTTC
12	-	TRBJ1-5	TRBV7-9	-	CASSTNNQPQHF	TGTGCCAGCAGTACCAACAATCAGCCCCAGCATTTT
15	-	TRBJ2-1	TRBV2	-	CASTEARESYNEQFF	TGTGCCAGCACCGAAGCCAGGGAATCCTACAATGAGCAGTTCTTC
17	-	TRBJ2-2	TRBV7-2	TRBD2	CASSSPSGGANTGELFF	TGTGCCAGCAGCTCCCCCAGCGGGGGCGCGAACACCGGGGAGCTGTTTTTT
14	-	TRBJ2-1	TRBV5-4	-	CASSLQAQGNEQFF	TGTGCCAGCAGCTTGCAGGCCCAAGGGAATGAGCAGTTCTTC
16	few	TRBJ2-3	TRBV19	TRBD2	CASSSSSLGRADTQYF	TGTGCCAGTAGTTCCTCTAGTTTAGGGAGGGCAGATACGCAGTATTTT
12	-	TRBJ1-3	TRBV19	-	CASSPGGNTIYF	TGTGCCAGTAGCCCGGGCGGAAACACCATATATTTT
16	-	TRBJ2-3	TRBV5-6	TRBD2	CASSTGTSGHTDTQYF	TGTGCCAGCAGCACCGGGACTAGCGGACACACAGATACGCAGTATTTT
15	-	TRBJ2-6	TRBV7-6	-	CASSFATSGANVLTF	TGTGCCAGCAGCTTCGCCACGTCTGGGGCCAACGTCCTGACTTTC
16	-	TRBJ2-2	TRBV6-1	TRBD2	CASSGLAGGDTGELFF	TGTGCCAGCAGTGGACTAGCGGGGGGGGACACCGGGGAGCTGTTTTTT
15	-	TRBJ2-6	TRBV6-5	-	CASSYTPSGANVLTF	TGTGCCAGCAGTTACACGCCGTCTGGGGCCAACGTCCTGACTTTC
17	few	TRBJ1-1	TRBV15	-	CATSRDAGAAKDTEAFF	TGTGCCACCAGCAGAGATGCAGGGGCCGCCAAGGACACTGAAGCTTTCTTT
11	-	TRBJ2-7	TRBV2	-	CASSQVGEQYF	TGTGCCAGCAGCCAGGTGGGCGAGCAGTACTTC
15	-	TRBJ2-1	TRBV5-1	TRBD2	CASGTLAGSYNEQFF	TGCGCCAGCGGAACCTTAGCGGGGTCCTACAATGAGCAGTTCTTC
15	few	TRBJ1-4	TRBV7-2	TRBD1	CASSLTGTGVEKLFF	TGTGCCAGCAGCTTAACCGGGACAGGGGTGGAAAAACTGTTTTTT
15	few	TRBJ1-5	TRBV20-1	-	CSAIRRGVGNQPQHF	TGCAGTGCCATACGCCGAGGGGTAGGCAATCAGCCCCAGCATTTT
14	-	TRBJ2-1	TRBV20-1	TRBD2	CSYVLRGGAGEQFF	TGCAGTTACGTACTCCGGGGGGGGGCCGGTGAGCAGTTCTTC
17	-	TRBJ2-7	TRBV6-1	TRBD1	CASGPAGTGGVRYEQYF	TGTGCCAGCGGACCTGCCGGGACAGGGGGCGTTCGGTACGAGCAGTACTTC